The entry below describes one T cell receptor (beta chain). This entry belongs to a study of blood T cell repertoires in COVID-19. The wider study: Donors in the United States, Italy and Spain gave samples during acute or convalescent COVID-19. T cells, B-cell-depleted T cells, or PBMCs provided the cDNA or gDNA that served as material.

Original analysis: Nucleated cell counts were estimated from reference gene primer amplification. Produced via immunoSEQ multiplex PCR; TCRdb's table is partial and in-frame only. V, J and clone size are taken as reported in that table, and D and trimming were inferred from the DNA itself. The repertoire holds 130,000 or so clones, approximately 86% seen once, with 15% to 20% in the top ten. CDR3 size: 17 residues. With V trimmed by 5 bases and J by 4 bases, 11 bases remained unmatched. Germline assignment: CDR1 SGHAT and CDR2 FQNNGV. The sequenced sample was peripheral blood. The source of this sequence is a woman in her forties or fifties who had recovered from COVID-19. The rearrangement links TRBV11-2 to TRBJ2-2, with TRBD2 matching over 9 bases. The CDR3 sequence: CASSAWVSGSVTGELFF. CDR3 coding DNA: TGTGCCAGCAGCGCCTGGGTTAGCGGGAGTGTCACCGGGGAGCTGTTTTTT.